This T cell receptor (beta chain) derives from a study of response to subunit inactivated influenza vaccine. The study's findings and limits: Seasonal influenza vaccination, on each occasion, was suggested by the authors to recruit few new T cells.

TCRdb called the RT-PCR reads again in MiXCR, with one record for every CDR3 protein. Of over 650,000 distinct CDR3 sequences detected, about a fifth appear once; the ten largest clones hold about 11%. After removal of 6 bases from V and 2 bases from J, the junction contained 1 base not matched to a gene. The CDR3 runs to 14 residues. This clonotype was observed a handful of times. As yet, its antigen is unknown. The rearrangement uses TRBV12-3 or TRBV12-4 and TRBJ1-6, with 7 positions matching TRBD1. The receptor comes from a man aged 50-60 years who received an inactivated influenza vaccine. Sequenced material: PBMCs from blood, taken around 5 days after vaccination. CDR3 nucleotide sequence: TGTGCCAGCAGGGGACAGCCCTATAATTCACCCCTCCACTTT. This sequence encodes CASRGQPYNSPLHF.